The clone carrying this TCR beta chain was seen a handful of times. Its target is not known. The CDR3 runs 16 residues. Germline CDR1 reads DFQATT; CDR2 reads SNEGSKA (reference sequence). The V gene lost 6 bases and the J gene lost 2 bases, with 20 bases spanning the gap. Diagnosis relied on clinical symptoms, serum thyroxine and TRAb, thyroid ultrasound and orbital computed tomography. The data were obtained in a study of T cells in Graves' hyperthyroidism and ophthalmopathy. Study-wide results and caveats: In the blood, most expanded thyroid clonotypes above 0.001 appeared as well.

What was amplified from RNA transcripts were TCR beta CDR3 regions. HTBI primers were used for first-round RT-PCR of the TCR CDR3. Each CDR3 protein is one row after TCRdb ran MiXCR on the multiplex PCR reads. The data hold 450,000 to 550,000 distinct CDR3 sequences, with less than 25% observed a single time. The specimen was blood. The chain is built from TRBV20-1 and TRBJ1-5; no firm D call. The sequence was obtained from a woman aged 25 to 39 with Graves' ophthalmopathy. The CDR3 region is CSALGIRVLGNQPQHF. In nucleotides, the CDR3 is TGCAGTGCCTTGGGGATAAGGGTTTTGGGCAATCAGCCCCAGCATTTT.